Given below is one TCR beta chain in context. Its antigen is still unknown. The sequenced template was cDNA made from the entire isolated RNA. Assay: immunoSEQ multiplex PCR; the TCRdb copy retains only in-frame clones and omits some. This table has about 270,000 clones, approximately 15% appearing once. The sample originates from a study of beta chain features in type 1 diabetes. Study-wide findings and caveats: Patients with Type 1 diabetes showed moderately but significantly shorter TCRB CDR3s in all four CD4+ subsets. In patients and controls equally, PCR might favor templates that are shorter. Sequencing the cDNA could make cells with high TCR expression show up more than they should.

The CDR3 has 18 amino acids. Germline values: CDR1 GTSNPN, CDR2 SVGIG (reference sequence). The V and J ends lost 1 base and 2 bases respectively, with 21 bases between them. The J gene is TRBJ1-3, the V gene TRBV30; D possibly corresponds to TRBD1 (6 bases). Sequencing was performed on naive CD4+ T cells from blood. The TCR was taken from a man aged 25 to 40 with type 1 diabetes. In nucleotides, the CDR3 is TGTGCCTGGAGTGGCTCTGGGACACCCACCAGGACTGGAAACACCATATATTTT. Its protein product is CAWSGSGTPTRTGNTIYF.